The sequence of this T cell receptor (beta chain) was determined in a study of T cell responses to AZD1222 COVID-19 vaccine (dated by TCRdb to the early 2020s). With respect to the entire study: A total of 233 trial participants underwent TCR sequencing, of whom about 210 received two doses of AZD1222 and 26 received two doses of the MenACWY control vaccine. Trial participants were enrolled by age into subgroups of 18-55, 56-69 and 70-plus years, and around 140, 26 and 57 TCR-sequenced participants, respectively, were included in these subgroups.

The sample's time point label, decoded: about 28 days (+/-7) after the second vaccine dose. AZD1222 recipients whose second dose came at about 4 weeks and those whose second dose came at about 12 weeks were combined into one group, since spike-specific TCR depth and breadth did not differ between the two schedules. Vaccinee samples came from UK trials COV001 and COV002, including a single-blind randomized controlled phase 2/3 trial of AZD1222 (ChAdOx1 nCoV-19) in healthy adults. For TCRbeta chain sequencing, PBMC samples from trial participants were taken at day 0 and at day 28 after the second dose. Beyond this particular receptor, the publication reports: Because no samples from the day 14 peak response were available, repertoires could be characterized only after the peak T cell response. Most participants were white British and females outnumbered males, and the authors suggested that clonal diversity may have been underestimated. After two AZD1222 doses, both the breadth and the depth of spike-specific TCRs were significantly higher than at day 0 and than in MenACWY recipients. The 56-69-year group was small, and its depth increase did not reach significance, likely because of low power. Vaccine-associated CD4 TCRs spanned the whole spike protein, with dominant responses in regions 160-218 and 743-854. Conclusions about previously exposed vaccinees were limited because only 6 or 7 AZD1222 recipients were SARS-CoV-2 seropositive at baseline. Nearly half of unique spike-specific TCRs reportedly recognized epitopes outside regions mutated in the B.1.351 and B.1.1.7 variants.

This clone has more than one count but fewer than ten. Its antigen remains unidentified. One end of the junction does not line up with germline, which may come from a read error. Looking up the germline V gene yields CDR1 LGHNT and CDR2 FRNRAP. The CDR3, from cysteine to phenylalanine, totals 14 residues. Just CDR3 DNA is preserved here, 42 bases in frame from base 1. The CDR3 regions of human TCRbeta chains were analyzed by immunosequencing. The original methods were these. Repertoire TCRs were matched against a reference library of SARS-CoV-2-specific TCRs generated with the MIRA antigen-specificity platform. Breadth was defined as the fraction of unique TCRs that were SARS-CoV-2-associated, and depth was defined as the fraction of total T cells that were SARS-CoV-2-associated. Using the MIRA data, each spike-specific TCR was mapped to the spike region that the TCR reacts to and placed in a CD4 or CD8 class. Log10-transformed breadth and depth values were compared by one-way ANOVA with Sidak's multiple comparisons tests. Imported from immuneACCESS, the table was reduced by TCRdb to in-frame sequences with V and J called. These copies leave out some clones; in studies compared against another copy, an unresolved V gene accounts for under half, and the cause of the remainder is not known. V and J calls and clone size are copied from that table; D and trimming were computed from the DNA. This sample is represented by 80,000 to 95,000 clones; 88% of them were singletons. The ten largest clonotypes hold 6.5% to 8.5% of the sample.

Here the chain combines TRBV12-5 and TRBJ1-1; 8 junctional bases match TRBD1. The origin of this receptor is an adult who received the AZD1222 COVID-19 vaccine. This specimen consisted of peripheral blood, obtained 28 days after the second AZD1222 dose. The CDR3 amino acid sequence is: CASGLGSRGLQAFF. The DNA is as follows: TGTGCTAGTGGCTTGGGGTCCAGGGGGCTGCAAGCTTTCTTT. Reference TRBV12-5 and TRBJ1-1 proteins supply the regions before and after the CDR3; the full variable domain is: DARVTQTPRHKVTEMGQEVTMRCQPILGHNTVFWYRQTMMQGLELLAYFRNRAPLDDSGMPKDRFSAEMPDATLATLKIQPSEPRDSAVYFCASGLGSRGLQAFFGQGTRLTVV.